This T cell receptor (beta chain) was observed in a study of human T cells and chemical hapten exposure. Study at large: Skin on the upper inner arm, about 2 cm by about 2 cm in size, was sensitized with 2% DPC. Slight volume differences across pooled libraries mainly accounted for varying per-sample TCR yields.

Germline values: CDR1 DFQATT, CDR2 SNEGSKA (reference sequence). The CDR3 totals 13 residues. Trimming shortened V by 1 base and J by 7 bases, and 14 bases separated the two germline ends. A single record per CDR3 protein comes from TCRdb applying MiXCR to the RACE reads. The sample holds about 80,000 distinct CDR3 sequences, 10% seen once. Study conclusions and caveats: Patch test score was positively correlated with the counts of TCRs that had expanded at PT1. Expanded TCRs made up significantly more big CDR3 similarity clusters than controls did.

The sample's time point: patch test 1, 2 weeks after DPC sensitization. The treatment was: therapeutic diphenylcyclopropenone sensitization with weekly scalp DPC. This clonotype showed up just a few times. Its target is not known. The rearrangement links TRBV20-1 to TRBJ2-7; possible D gene TRBD1, 5 bases. The clonotype comes from a woman between 50 and 59 years old with alopecia areata. Some clones in this sample may be carry-over from other donors' samples. The sample was whole blood, taken in connection with sensitization to the hapten diphenylcyclopropenone (DPC). CDR3 nucleotide sequence: TGCAGTGCTAGAGGGGCGACAGTTTGGGAGCAGTACTTC. This encodes CSARGATVWEQYF.